This entry lists 8 T cell receptor beta chains sequenced from one sample in a study of blood T cell repertoires in COVID-19. Only in-frame clones appear in the TCRdb table, and some are missing; sequencing was by immunoSEQ multiplex PCR. The repertoire holds some 180,000 clones, with roughly 90% as singletons. Input material: peripheral blood. Receptor source: a man aged 50-59 years with acute or convalescent COVID-19.

The chain uses TRBV11-1 and TRBJ1-2; TRBD1 matches at 7 bases. The germline V gene has CDR1 SGHAT and CDR2 FQDESV (reference sequence). The CDR3 extends over 16 amino acids. J lost 5 bases, V lost 0 bases, and 9 bases had no gene match. The CDR3 sequence: CASSLAVQGRGYGYTF. CDR3 in DNA: TGTGCCAGCAGCTTAGCGGTACAAGGCAGGGGGTATGGCTACACCTTC.

The chain recombines TRBV11-2 with TRBJ2-3; TRBD2 might be the D (6 bases). The V end was cut by 0 bases, the J end by 6 bases, with 7 bases between. CDR3 size: 13 residues. Germline assignment: CDR1 SGHAT and CDR2 FQNNGV. The CDR3 protein is CASSLDRGDTQYF. The CDR3 region has the DNA TGTGCCAGCAGCTTAGATCGGGGGGATACGCAGTATTTT.

As DNA, the CDR3 is TGTGCCAGCAGCCAGACAGAGAGAATTAGCACAGATACGCAGTATTTT. It encodes CASSQTERISTDTQYF. V gene TRBV7-6 combines with J gene TRBJ2-3, with D possibly TRBD1 on 5 matching bases. Per germline, CDR1 SGHVS and CDR2 FNYEAQ. Trimming took off 5 bases at V and 0 bases at J, with 15 bases between the two ends. This CDR3 has 16 amino acids.

This chain links TRBV5-8 with TRBJ2-1, with 7 bases fitting TRBD2. V shed 6 bases, J shed 7 bases, and the junction held 16 bases outside the gene matches. This CDR3 has 16 residues. CDR1 and CDR2 (germline): SGHTS, YDEGEE. As DNA, the CDR3 is TGTGCCAGCACGACCCGAGGGGCAGGCGGGAGAAATGAGCAGTTCTTC. Protein: CASTTRGAGGRNEQFF.

The gene calls are TRBV30 and TRBJ1-1, with TRBD1 identical over 7 bases. The germline V gene has CDR1 GTSNPN and CDR2 SVGIG (reference sequence). The CDR3 has 16 amino acids. The V and J ends lost 0 bases and 3 bases, in that order; junction bases with no gene match: 10. CDR3 nucleotides: TGTGCCTGGAGTGTGCCCGAGGGGGCGCGAGACACTGAAGCTTTCTTT. It is translated as CAWSVPEGARDTEAFF.

This rearrangement joins TRBV11-2 to TRBJ1-3; possibly TRBD1 for D (5 bases). V was shortened by 5 bases and J by 4 bases, with 21 bases between the two germline ends. The CDR3 extends over 17 amino acids. CDR1 and CDR2 from the germline V gene are SGHAT and FQNNGV. CDR3 DNA: TGTGCCAGCAGCCCGGGGAGTGGGGGGATCTCCGGAAACACCATATATTTT. This translates into CASSPGSGGISGNTIYF.

This clone occurred a few times. The V and J genes are TRBV13 and TRBJ2-1, with 15 bases lining up with TRBD2. Per germline, CDR1 PRHDT and CDR2 FYEKMQ (reference sequence). The CDR3 runs 19 residues. Germline trimming cut 4 bases from V and 6 bases from J; bases unmatched to any gene: 13. CDR3 sequence (DNA): TGTGCCAGCAGCTCCACGGCCTGGACTAGCGGGAGGGCCGTCAATGAGCAGTTCTTC. As protein: CASSSTAWTSGRAVNEQFF.

CDR3 region: CASSLELGRNTGELFF. The CDR3 DNA reads as TGCGCCAGCAGCTTGGAACTGGGGCGGAACACCGGGGAGCTGTTTTTT. This rearrangement joins TRBV5-1 to TRBJ2-2; tentatively, D is TRBD1 (5 bases). Germline V gene data show CDR1 as SGHRS and CDR2 as YFSETQ. Trimming cost V 0 bases and J 1 base, with 10 bases left between them. There are 16 residues in the CDR3.